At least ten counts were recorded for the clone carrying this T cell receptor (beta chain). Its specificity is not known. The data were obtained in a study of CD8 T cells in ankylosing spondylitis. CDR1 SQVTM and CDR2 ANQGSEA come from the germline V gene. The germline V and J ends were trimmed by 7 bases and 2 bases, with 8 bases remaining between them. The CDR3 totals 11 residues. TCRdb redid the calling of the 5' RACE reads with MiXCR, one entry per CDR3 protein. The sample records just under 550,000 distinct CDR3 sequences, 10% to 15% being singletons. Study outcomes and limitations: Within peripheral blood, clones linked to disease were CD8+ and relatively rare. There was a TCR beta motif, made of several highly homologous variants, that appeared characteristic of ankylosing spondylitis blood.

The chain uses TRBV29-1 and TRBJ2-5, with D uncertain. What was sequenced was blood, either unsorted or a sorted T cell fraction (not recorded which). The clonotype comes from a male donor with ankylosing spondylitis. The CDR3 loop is CSEIGQETQYF. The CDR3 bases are TGCAGCGAGATAGGGCAAGAGACCCAGTACTTC.